The clone carrying this T cell receptor (beta chain) was seen at least ten times. What it recognizes is unknown. From roughly 400 ng of RNA, a library with molecular barcoded alpha/delta and beta/gamma adaptors was made. TCRdb analysed the reads with MiXCR anew, one entry per CDR3 protein. The sample yields roughly 68,000 distinct CDR3 sequences, approximately 13% seen once. The CDR3 is made up of 13 amino acids. Germline V gives CDR1 SGHTA, CDR2 FQGTGA. Trimming removed 5 bases at V and 2 bases at J, with 6 bases between. The sample belongs to a study of read filtering for tumor transcriptome and immune sequencing. Study outcomes and limitations: Compared with RNA-seq, IR-seq gave much higher clonotype depth and reliability.

The TCR originated in a donor at least 40 years old with multiple myeloma. The sequencing input was a population of CD138-negative cells sorted from bone marrow. The chain has TRBV7-3 and TRBJ2-2; D gene uncertain. CDR3 residues: CASSRDNTGELFF. For the CDR3, the DNA is TGTGCCAGCAGCCGCGACAACACCGGGGAGCTGTTTTTT.